This T cell receptor (beta chain) comes out of a study of T-cell memory formation after mild COVID-19. About the study: Largely donor-specific TCR clusters were found. Study-level results: Of the contracting clones, CD4+ ones lay mainly in CM and EM, and CD8+ ones in EMRA. Cross-reactive memory seemingly joined, as some responding clones were found in pre-infection memory.

TCRdb processed the 5' RACE reads anew with MiXCR; each CDR3 protein has one entry. Here the sample spans about 300,000 distinct CDR3 sequences, around 19% being singletons. In this sample, this clonotype turned up a few times. What it recognizes is unknown. This CDR3 is 13 amino acids long. V trimming: 6 bases; J trimming: 3 bases; junction bases outside the gene matches: 2. Germline lookup yields CDR1 SGHAT and CDR2 FQNNGV. Input material: PBMCs or a T cell subset sorted from them (not recorded which). The chain couples TRBV11-2 to TRBJ1-3, with 7 bases fitting TRBD1. The receptor was derived from a man between 18 and 35 years old who had mild COVID-19 (a few samples of this study predate the infection). Cell type and time point are not known. CDR3 in DNA: TGTGCCAGCAGACAGGGGAGTGGAAACACCATATATTTT. Protein product: CASRQGSGNTIYF.